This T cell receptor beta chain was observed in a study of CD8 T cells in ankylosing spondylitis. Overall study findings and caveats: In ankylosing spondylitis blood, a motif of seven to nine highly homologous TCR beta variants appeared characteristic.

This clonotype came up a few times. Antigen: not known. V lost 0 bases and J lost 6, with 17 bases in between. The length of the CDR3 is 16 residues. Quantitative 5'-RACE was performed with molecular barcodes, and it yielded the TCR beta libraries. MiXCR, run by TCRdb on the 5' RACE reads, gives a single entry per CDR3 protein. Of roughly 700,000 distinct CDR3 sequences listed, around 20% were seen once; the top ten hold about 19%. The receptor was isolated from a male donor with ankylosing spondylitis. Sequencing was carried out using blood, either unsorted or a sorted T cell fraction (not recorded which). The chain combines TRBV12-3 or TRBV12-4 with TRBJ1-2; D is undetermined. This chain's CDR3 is CASSLASGRSGDGYTF. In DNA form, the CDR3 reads TGTGCCAGCAGTTTAGCCTCAGGTCGGAGCGGGGATGGCTACACCTTC.